This TCR beta chain is from a study of cytomegalovirus exposure and HLA in healthy donors. The study's findings and limits: The majority of TCR sequences were rare, yet some public TCRs appeared in many donors. TCR beta V- and J-gene trimming, according to a later analysis, was linked to a missense DCLRE1C variant.

A word on this clone: Its antigen remains unknown. The same CDR3 is also encoded by other DNA sequences in this sample.

The germline gives CDR1 SGHTA, CDR2 FQGTGA. The length of the CDR3 is 16 residues. J gave up 3 bases and V 2 bases, and 3 bases lay outside the gene matches. PCR used 60 Vbeta primers and 13 Jbeta primers. The data were produced by immunoSEQ multiplex PCR, yet TCRdb's version contains in-frame clones alone and is incomplete. The sample lists roughly 160,000 clones; roughly 80% were seen once. V is TRBV7-3 and J is TRBJ2-1; TRBD2 matches 11 bases. Input material: PBMCs. The sequence derives from a man younger than 45 in good health and CMV-seronegative. CDR3 amino acids: CASSLGGLAGYNEQFF. Here the CDR3 DNA reads TGTGCCAGCAGCTTAGGAGGACTAGCGGGCTACAATGAGCAGTTCTTC. Together with reference TRBV7-3 and TRBJ2-1, the CDR3 gives the full variable domain: GAGVSQTPSNKVTEKGKYVELRCDPISGHTALYWYRQSLGQGPEFLIYFQGTGAADDSGLPNDRFFAVRPEGSVSTLKIQRTERGDSAVYLCASSLGGLAGYNEQFFGPGTRLTVL.